This TCR beta chain was documented in a study of shared clonotypes between healthy human individuals. Looking at the study overall: Aged between 18 and 49, the donors were a couple of women and three men. Study-wide results and limits: Shared across a few donors were 4% to 6% of the naive CD4 clonotypes.

J lost 0 bases, V lost 5 bases, and 9 bases had no gene match. The germline V gene has CDR1 SNHLY and CDR2 FYNNEI. This CDR3 spans 16 amino acids. Original methodology: Filtering differed, since immunoSEQ gave only junction sequences and no quality scores. Libraries were prepared by immunoSEQ multiplex PCR; TCRdb keeps only in-frame clonotypes and omits some of them. Clonal size and the V and J genes are those of that table, whereas D and trimming came from the DNA. The repertoire consists of 1.5 million to 2.5 million clones, with about 94% occurring once and the leading ten covering more than 0.95%. CD45RO-negative cells were positively selected for CCR7, leaving out terminally differentiated effector memory CD45RA+ cells. Comment on this clone: Its antigen remains unidentified.

The material sequenced was naive CD8+ T cells sorted from blood. The V and J genes are TRBV2 and TRBJ2-7; 8 positions match TRBD2. The receptor was isolated from a man aged 18 to 35 in good health. The CDR3 nucleotides are TGTGCCAGCAGTCTTACAACTAGCGGAAACTCCTACGAGCAGTACTTC. It is translated as CASSLTTSGNSYEQYF.